Below are 19 T cell receptor beta chains sequenced from a single sample in a study of T cells in Graves' hyperthyroidism and ophthalmopathy. Using RNA transcripts as the source, TCR beta CDR3 regions were amplified. With the HTBI primer set, the TCR CDR3 went through a first round of RT-PCR. From the multiplex PCR reads, TCRdb called clonotypes with MiXCR, one entry per CDR3 protein. The sample holds roughly 510,000 distinct CDR3 sequences, 46% seen once. The sequenced sample consisted of peripheral blood or thyroid tissue (not recorded which). The origin of the receptors is an adult woman with Graves' disease, either hyperthyroidism or ophthalmopathy (not recorded which).

CDR3 coding DNA: TGCAGCGTTGGTCAGACCAACGAGCAGTACTTC. This codes for CSVGQTNEQYF. J is TRBJ2-7 and V is TRBV29-1; unclear D gene. V lost 4 bases to trimming and J lost 5 bases, with 9 bases between them. This CDR3 is built from 11 residues. CDR1 is SQVTM and CDR2 is ANQGSEA in the germline V gene.

This clonotype was recorded a few times. The V gene is TRBV7-2, the J gene TRBJ2-3; possibly TRBD1 or TRBD2 for D (5 bases each). The germline CDR1 and CDR2 sequences are SGHTA and FQGNSA. The V end lost 2 bases, the J end lost 2 bases, and 17 bases lay between the germline ends. The CDR3 is 17 residues long. The CDR3 DNA reads TGTGCCAGCAGCTTAAGTTTCCGGAGGACATCCACAGATACGCAGTATTTT. Translated: CASSLSFRRTSTDTQYF.

V gene TRBV5-1 combines with J gene TRBJ2-5; 8 nucleotides align to TRBD1. The CDR3 length is 15 residues. J was trimmed by 2 bases and V by 0 bases; bases with no gene match: 3. Germline CDR1 reads SGHRS; CDR2 reads YFSETQ. The CDR3 reads CASSLAQGAQETQYF. In nucleotides, the CDR3 is TGCGCCAGCAGCTTGGCCCAGGGGGCTCAAGAGACCCAGTACTTC.

As regards this clonotype: An end of the junction differs from the germline gene, which may be a read error. This chain joins TRBV14 and TRBJ2-7; D remains unclear. CDR1 is SGHDN and CDR2 is FVKESK in the germline V gene. The CDR3 is 11 residues long. For the CDR3, the DNA is TGTGCCAGCAGCCAAGCGTACGTGCAGTACTTC. This gives the protein CASSQAYVQYF. Using reference TRBV14 and TRBJ2-7 for the parts outside the CDR3, the full variable domain is EAGVTQFPSHSVIEKGQTVTLRCDPISGHDNLYWYRRVMGKEIKFLLHFVKESKQDESGMPNNRFLAERTGGTYSTLKVQPAELEDSGVYFCASSQAYVQYFGPGTRLTVT.

This clonotype has at least ten counts. The J gene is TRBJ2-7, the V gene TRBV12-3 or TRBV12-4, with D unresolved. V was shortened by 2 bases and J by 6 bases, with 11 bases between the two germline ends. The CDR3 has 13 residues. The CDR3 loop reads CASSLRAFSEQYF. The CDR3 DNA reads TGTGCCAGCAGTTTACGGGCATTCAGCGAGCAGTACTTC.

This clonotype was detected only a few times. V usage is TRBV2 and J usage is TRBJ2-5; D not resolved. Trimming left V 7 bases short and J 7 bases short, with 16 bases between. Per germline, CDR1 SNHLY and CDR2 FYNNEI. The CDR3 totals 13 residues. CDR3 DNA: TGTGCCAGCAAACCCCCCGATGGTGGGACCCAGTACTTC. It is translated as CASKPPDGGTQYF.

This clonotype came up a few times. The genes are TRBV20-1 and TRBJ1-1; the match to TRBD1 covers 8 bases. J gave up 6 bases and V 6 bases, and 9 bases lay outside the gene matches. The V gene's germline CDR1 is DFQATT and CDR2 SNEGSKA (reference sequence). The CDR3 extends over 13 amino acids. This CDR3 reads CSAPQGASPEAFF. The CDR3, as DNA: TGCAGTGCACCGCAGGGGGCCTCACCTGAAGCTTTCTTT.

Concerning this clonotype itself: The junction and the germline gene differ at one end; a read error may be behind it. The J gene is TRBJ2-5, the V gene TRBV2; no clear D. This CDR3 has 13 amino acids. From germline, CDR1 is SNHLY and CDR2 FYNNEI. The CDR3 protein is CATSDLPSGTQYF. DNA of the CDR3: TGTGCCACCAGTGATTTACCTTCCGGGACCCAGTACTTC.

This clonotype was seen more than once but under ten times. The chain carries TRBV3-1 and TRBJ2-5; D gene uncertain. There are 15 residues in the CDR3. V lost 0 bases, J lost 5 bases, and 13 bases lay in between. Germline V gene data show CDR1 as LGHDT and CDR2 as YNNKEL (reference sequence). CDR3 nucleotide sequence: TGTGCCAGCAGCCAAGAATGGGCTAATAGGGAGACCCAGTACTTC. Translation: CASSQEWANRETQYF.

This clonotype was seen repeatedly, ten times or more. The V gene is TRBV5-5, the J gene TRBJ1-1; D not certain. The germline V gene encodes CDR1 SGHKS and CDR2 YYEKEE (reference sequence). Trimming removed 0 bases at V and 7 bases at J, with 7 bases between. This CDR3 comprises 12 residues. The CDR3 DNA reads as TGTGCCAGCAGCTTGGGGACCTTTGAAGCTTTCTTT. Translating gives CASSLGTFEAFF.

V usage is TRBV20-1 and J usage is TRBJ1-2, with no clear D. Trimming removed 4 bases from V and 6 bases from J, with 9 bases in between. The CDR3 is 11 residues long. Germline CDR1 DFQATT, CDR2 SNEGSKA (reference sequence). The CDR3 DNA is TGCAGTGCTAACAAGGACGATGGCTACACCTTC. Protein product: CSANKDDGYTF.

This sequence joins TRBV4-3 and TRBJ1-4; TRBD1 agrees at 8 bases. V shed 3 bases, J shed 2 bases, and the junction held 2 bases outside the gene matches. The germline V gene has CDR1 LGHNA and CDR2 YSLEER. The CDR3 consists of 15 residues. For the CDR3, the DNA is TGCGCCAGCAGCCAGGGGACAGGCACTAATGAAAAACTGTTTTTT. Amino acid sequence: CASSQGTGTNEKLFF.

The chain uses TRBV10-2 and TRBJ2-5; D unclear. The germline V gene encodes CDR1 WSHSY and CDR2 SAAADI. V lost 0 bases and J 2 bases, leaving 4 bases between the germline ends. The CDR3 totals 13 residues. The CDR3 reads CASSESWQETQYF. As DNA, the CDR3 is TGCGCCAGCAGTGAGTCTTGGCAAGAGACCCAGTACTTC.

V usage is TRBV11-2 and J usage is TRBJ2-7; 7 bases agree with TRBD2. The V and J ends lost 1 base and 4 bases, in that order; junction bases with no gene match: 10. The CDR3 has 16 residues. Germline CDR1 and CDR2: SGHAT and FQNNGV. The CDR3 coding sequence is TGTGCCAGCAGCTTAGGAGTGGTAGCGGGTGTATACGAGCAGTACTTC. It codes for CASSLGVVAGVYEQYF. Full variable domain (rest looked up from reference TRBV11-2 and TRBJ2-7): EAGVAQSPRYKIIEKRQSVAFWCNPISGHATLYWYQQILGQGPKLLIQFQNNGVVDDSQLPKDRFSAERLKGVDSTLKIQPAKLEDSAVYLCASSLGVVAGVYEQYFGPGTRLTVT.

The DNA of the CDR3 is TGCAGTGCTAGAGACAGACTTCGTGGGGCGGGCTATGGCTACACCTTC. This codes for CSARDRLRGAGYGYTF. V and J are TRBV20-1 and TRBJ1-2; TRBD1 might be the D (5 bases). Looked up from germline, CDR1 is DFQATT and CDR2 is SNEGSKA (reference sequence). V lost 0 bases, J lost 4 bases, and 18 bases lay in between. This CDR3 has 16 amino acids.

This chain joins TRBV25-1 and TRBJ1-2; the D is unclear. Germline-derived CDR1 and CDR2 are MGHDK and SYGVNS. The CDR3 extends over 14 amino acids. Deletions cut 2 bases from V and 6 bases from J, with 13 bases between. This CDR3 reads CASSEPGDIDGYTF. The CDR3 DNA follows: TGTGCCAGCAGTGAACCCGGGGATATCGATGGCTACACCTTC.

This rearrangement joins TRBV15 to TRBJ1-4, with 7 bases lining up with TRBD1. The CDR3 runs to 14 residues. Germline V lookup: CDR1 LNHNV, CDR2 YYDKDF (reference sequence). V lost 5 bases to trimming and J lost 8 bases; unmatched junction nucleotides: 8. The CDR3 here is CATSYRQGGEKLFF. The CDR3 nucleotides read TGTGCCACCAGCTACAGACAGGGAGGAGAAAAACTGTTTTTT. The variable domain in full, with the rest retrieved from reference TRBV15 and TRBJ1-4, is DAMVIQNPRYQVTQFGKPVTLSCSQTLNHNVMYWYQQKSSQAPKLLFHYYDKDFNNEADTPDNFQSRRPNTSFCFLDIRSPGLGDTAMYLCATSYRQGGEKLFFGSGTQLSVL.

The CDR3 DNA reads TGTGCCACCAGCACAACTAGCCGCTCCTACGAGCAGTACTTC. Its translation is CATSTTSRSYEQYF. The rearrangement links TRBV15 to TRBJ2-7; possibly TRBD2 for D (6 bases). Per the germline V gene, CDR1 is LNHNV and CDR2 is YYDKDF (reference sequence). CDR3 size: 14 residues. The ends were cut back, 4 bases at V and 0 bases at J, with 10 bases in the middle.

The V and J genes are TRBV12-3 or TRBV12-4 and TRBJ1-1; D is unclear. The CDR3 spans 13 residues. V lost 5 bases and J lost 0, with 7 bases in between. The CDR3 reads CASSREVNTEAFF. The CDR3 DNA is TGTGCCAGCAGTAGAGAGGTGAACACTGAAGCTTTCTTT.